This T cell receptor beta chain originates from a study of human T cells and chemical hapten exposure. CDR3 length: 17 residues. From germline, CDR1 is MNHNS and CDR2 SASEGT. With V trimmed by 6 bases and J by 3 bases, 15 bases remained unmatched. MiXCR was run by TCRdb on the RACE reads, yielding one entry per CDR3 protein. The sample holds more than 300,000 distinct CDR3 sequences, 4.5% to 5.5% seen once. The time point denotes: pre-sensitization, week 0. Treatment denoted: therapeutic diphenylcyclopropenone sensitization with weekly scalp DPC. The V and J genes are TRBV6-1 and TRBJ1-1; 8 bases fit TRBD1. Source: whole blood, taken in connection with sensitization to the hapten diphenylcyclopropenone (DPC). This clonotype was obtained from a woman aged 50 to 65 with alopecia areata. Some clones in this sample may be carry-over from other donors' samples. The CDR3 DNA reads as TGTGCCAGCAGCCGTTGGACAGGGAGGAGTAGGGACACTGAAGCTTTCTTT. It is translated as CASSRWTGRSRDTEAFF.